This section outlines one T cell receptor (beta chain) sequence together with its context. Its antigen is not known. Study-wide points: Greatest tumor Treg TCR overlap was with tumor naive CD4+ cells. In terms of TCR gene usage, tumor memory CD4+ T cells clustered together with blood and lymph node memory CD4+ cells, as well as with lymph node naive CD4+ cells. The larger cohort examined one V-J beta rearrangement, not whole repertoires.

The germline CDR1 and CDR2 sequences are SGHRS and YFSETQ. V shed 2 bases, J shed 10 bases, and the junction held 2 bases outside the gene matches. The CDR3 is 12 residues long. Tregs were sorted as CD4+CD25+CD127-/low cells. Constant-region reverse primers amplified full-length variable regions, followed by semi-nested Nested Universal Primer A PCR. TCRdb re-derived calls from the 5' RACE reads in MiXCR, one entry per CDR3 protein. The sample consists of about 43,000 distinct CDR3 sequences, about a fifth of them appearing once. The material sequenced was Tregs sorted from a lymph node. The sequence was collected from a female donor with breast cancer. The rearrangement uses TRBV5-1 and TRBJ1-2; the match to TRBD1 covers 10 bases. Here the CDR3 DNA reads TGCGCCAGCAGCTTCGGGACAGGGGACTACACCTTC. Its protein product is CASSFGTGDYTF.